One and the same sample provided the 31 T cell receptor beta chains below, sequenced in a study of molecular identifiers for immune sequencing clone quantification. TCRdb ran MiXCR on the PCR reads and lists one entry per CDR3 protein. Here the sample spans over 100,000 distinct CDR3 sequences, 30% to 35% being singletons. The source material was naive CD8+ T cells from blood, with Jurkat cell RNA spiked in. As for subset: FACS-sorted CD8+CD4-CCR7+CD45RA+ naive T cells. The receptors stem from a human donor in good health. Some libraries in this study had Jurkat cell RNA spiked in.

This clonotype was seen a few times. The chain combines TRBV28 with TRBJ2-5, with D uncertain. Germline CDR1 MDHEN, CDR2 SYDVKM. This CDR3 contains 15 residues. V was pared by 3 bases and J by 5 bases, with 16 bases between. The CDR3 sequence: CASSFFSRLRETQYF. Here the CDR3 DNA reads TGTGCCAGCAGTTTTTTCAGTCGCCTGAGGGAGACCCAGTACTTC. The whole variable domain, remainder taken from reference TRBV28 and TRBJ2-5, is DVKVTQSSRYLVKRTGEKVFLECVQDMDHENMFWYRQDPGLGLRLIYFSYDVKMKEKGDIPEGYSVSREKKERFSLILESASTNQTSMYLCASSFFSRLRETQYFGPGTRLLVL.

The rearrangement uses TRBV5-6 and TRBJ1-2; 11 nucleotides align to TRBD1. Germline trimming cut 3 bases from V and 8 bases from J; bases unmatched to any gene: 12. Germline-derived CDR1 and CDR2 are SGHDT and YYEEEE. The CDR3 totals 16 residues. CDR3 amino acids: CASSWTGGMGIGGYTF. The CDR3 nucleotides read TGTGCCAGCAGCTGGACAGGGGGCATGGGGATTGGCGGCTACACCTTC.

As regards this clonotype: This likely comes from a read error, as the CDR3 has no conserved phenylalanine or tryptophan at its end. The chain is built from TRBV28 and TRBJ2-4, with D possibly TRBD1 on 6 matching bases. The ends were cut back, 5 bases at V and 0 bases at J, with 11 bases in the middle. Germline V gene data show CDR1 as MDHEN and CDR2 as SYDVKM. The CDR3 runs 15 residues. The CDR3 spells CASSPGQLAKNIQYY. CDR3 in DNA: TGTGCCAGCAGTCCAGGACAGTTAGCCAAAAACATTCAGTACTAC.

This clonotype was picked up many times. The chain has TRBV28 and TRBJ2-2; 11 bases line up with TRBD2. The CDR3 consists of 17 residues. Germline trimming cut 7 bases from V and 2 bases from J; bases unmatched to any gene: 9. Germline CDR1 MDHEN, CDR2 SYDVKM. The CDR3 region has the DNA TGTGCCAGCACCTTCTCCGGGACTAGCGGTAACACCGGGGAGCTGTTTTTT. This sequence encodes CASTFSGTSGNTGELFF.

This clonotype was recorded many times. The chain combines TRBV29-1 with TRBJ2-5; 8 bases line up with TRBD1. Trimming at V came to 3 bases and at J to 3 bases, leaving 6 bases not matched to a gene. CDR1 and CDR2 (germline): SQVTM, ANQGSEA. CDR3 length: 14 residues. The CDR3 DNA is TGCAGCGTTGATCCCGGACAGGGCGAAGAGACCCAGTACTTC. Amino acid sequence: CSVDPGQGEETQYF.

This clonotype has a single count. A read error is likely, as this CDR3 ends without the conserved phenylalanine or tryptophan. The V call is TRBV15, the J call TRBJ1-5; 9 bases line up with TRBD1. This CDR3 region has 18 residues. Looked up from germline, CDR1 is LNHNV and CDR2 is YYDKDF (reference sequence). After removal of 0 bases from V and 5 bases from J, the junction contained 11 bases not matched to a gene. This CDR3 is CATSRDYPHTGGYQPQHY. The DNA of the CDR3 is TGTGCCACCAGCAGAGATTACCCACACACAGGGGGCTATCAGCCCCAGCATTAT.

As concerns this clonotype: One base away lies a much larger clone, so this may be a sequencing read error. The gene calls are TRBV28 and TRBJ1-2; tentatively, D is TRBD1 (5 bases). This CDR3 has 14 residues. CDR1 and CDR2 (germline): MDHEN, SYDVKM. The CDR3 reads CGSSLGRDWSGYTF. The CDR3 nucleotides are TGTGGCAGCAGTTTGGGCAGGGATTGGTCTGGCTACACCTTC.

This clonotype was counted many times. The rearrangement links TRBV6-5 to TRBJ1-1; D remains ambiguous. The CDR3 consists of 14 residues. With 4 bases removed from V and 7 bases from J, the gap between germline ends came to 16 bases. The germline gives CDR1 MNHEY, CDR2 SVGAGI. Written as DNA, the CDR3 is TGTGCCAGCAGTTCCGATCAGGACTTCGGTGAAGCTTTCTTT. Residues: CASSSDQDFGEAFF.

The table lists this clonotype with many counts. The chain is built from TRBV29-1 and TRBJ1-1; no clear D. V lost 7 bases, J lost 3 bases, and 9 bases lay in between. Germline V gene data show CDR1 as SQVTM and CDR2 as ANQGSEA. This CDR3 is built from 11 residues. CDR3 in DNA: TGCAGCGCCGACGGCTACACTGAAGCTTTCTTT. As protein: CSADGYTEAFF.

V is TRBV11-2 and J is TRBJ2-4; TRBD1 matches at 10 bases. The CDR3 has 16 residues. V dropped 5 bases and J dropped 9; count of bases not matched to a gene: 13. Germline V gene sequence: CDR1 SGHAT, CDR2 FQNNGV. The CDR3 DNA follows: TGTGCCAGCAGCCCCGCTCCGGGACAGGGGACAGGCATTCAGTACTTC. Protein: CASSPAPGQGTGIQYF.

The chain couples TRBV27 to TRBJ2-7, with a possible D match to TRBD1 (6 bases). The CDR3 spans 15 residues. CDR1 and CDR2 (germline): MNHEY, SMNVEV (reference sequence). V lost 2 bases and J 4 bases, leaving 15 bases between the germline ends. CDR3 sequence reads: CASSLGGQGLYEQYF. The CDR3 coding sequence is TGTGCCAGCAGTTTAGGTGGGCAGGGGCTATACGAGCAGTACTTC.

In nucleotides, the CDR3 is TGTGCCAGCACCGCAGACCAGAATGAGCAGTTCTTC. Its protein is CASTADQNEQFF. The rearrangement links TRBV12-3 or TRBV12-4 to TRBJ2-1, with D uncertain. Trimming cost V 7 bases and J 7 bases, with 11 bases left between them. This CDR3 spans 12 amino acids.

This clonotype was counted only a few times. The chain uses TRBV7-2 and TRBJ2-7, with a tentative D call TRBD1 (5 bases). The CDR3 covers 13 residues. The germline V gene has CDR1 SGHTA and CDR2 FQGNSA. Trimming left V 5 bases short and J 2 bases short, with 10 bases between. The CDR3 is CASSRGHPYEQYF. The CDR3 DNA reads TGTGCCAGCAGCCGTGGACACCCCTACGAGCAGTACTTC.

This clonotype was seen only a few times. This chain links TRBV6-5 with TRBJ1-5; TRBD1 matches 8 bases. The CDR3 is 17 residues long. Germline V gene sequence: CDR1 MNHEY, CDR2 SVGAGI. V trimming: 6 bases; J trimming: 6 bases; junction bases outside the gene matches: 16. This CDR3 is CASRAAGTGRSGQPQHF. The CDR3 DNA is TGTGCCAGCAGGGCGGCCGGGACAGGACGATCAGGTCAGCCCCAGCATTTT.

This clonotype was picked up a small number of times. The chain uses TRBV15 and TRBJ1-5, with D tentatively TRBD1 (5 bases). This CDR3 contains 16 residues. V was pared by 3 bases and J by 2 bases, with 14 bases between. Per the germline V gene, CDR1 is LNHNV and CDR2 is YYDKDF (reference sequence). CDR3 sequence reads: CATSSPQGPGNQPQHF. The DNA for the CDR3 is TGTGCCACCAGCAGCCCCCAGGGTCCTGGCAATCAGCCCCAGCATTTT.

This clonotype appeared many times. This rearrangement joins TRBV9 to TRBJ2-3; D unresolved. From germline, CDR1 is SGDLS and CDR2 YYNGEE. The CDR3 runs to 11 residues. Trimming took 3 bases from V and 7 from J, leaving 6 bases between them. The CDR3 nucleotides are TGTGCCAGCAGCGGCCACAATACGCAGTATTTT. It is translated as CASSGHNTQYF.

A few counts support this clonotype. The V call is TRBV9, the J call TRBJ1-1; D uncertain. V shed 0 bases and J shed 3 bases, with 9 bases lying between them. This CDR3 is built from 14 residues. Germline CDR1 SGDLS, CDR2 YYNGEE. The CDR3 nucleotides are TGTGCCAGCAGCGTAGGGGCGTTGGACACTGAAGCTTTCTTT. This codes for CASSVGALDTEAFF.

A note on this clonotype: A much larger clone lies one base from this, so it may be a read error. The chain carries TRBV12-3 or TRBV12-4 and TRBJ1-1; D unresolved. V lost 5 bases and J 5 bases, leaving 6 bases between the germline ends. The CDR3 runs 11 residues. CDR3 in DNA: TGTGCCAGCAGTATAAAGACTGAAGCTTTCTTT. This gives the protein CASSIKTEAFF.

This sequence joins TRBV13 and TRBJ2-1; D is possibly TRBD2 (5 bases). This CDR3 is built from 14 residues. The ends were cut back, 1 base at V and 5 bases at J, with 9 bases in the middle. Germline loops: CDR1 PRHDT, CDR2 FYEKMQ (reference sequence). The CDR3 region is CASSLVSANNEQFF. The CDR3 DNA follows: TGTGCCAGCAGCTTAGTTAGCGCCAACAATGAGCAGTTCTTC.

This clonotype was observed a handful of times. The chain employs TRBV11-2 and TRBJ2-7; the D gene is possibly TRBD1 (6 bases). Germline values: CDR1 SGHAT, CDR2 FQNNGV. CDR3 length: 15 amino acids. The ends were cut back, 0 bases at V and 3 bases at J, with 12 bases in the middle. The CDR3 nucleotides are TGTGCCAGCAGCTTAGAAGGGGGACATAGCTACGAGCAGTACTTC. Protein product: CASSLEGGHSYEQYF.

This clonotype showed up just a few times. The genes are TRBV4-2 and TRBJ2-2, with D unclear. Germline V gene lookup returns CDR1 LGHNA and CDR2 YNFKEQ. The CDR3 length is 14 residues. Between the trimmed V and J ends, which lost 0 bases and 6 bases, there was a span of 8 bases. CDR3 DNA sequence: TGTGCCAGCAGCCAAGATTTGTGGGCCGGGGAGCTGTTTTTT. This codes for CASSQDLWAGELFF.

The V and J genes are TRBV7-8 and TRBJ2-1, with a possible D match to TRBD2 (6 bases). The CDR3 consists of 16 residues. Trimming took 0 bases from V and 2 from J, leaving 11 bases between them. Germline lookup yields CDR1 SGHVS and CDR2 FQNEAQ. The CDR3 nucleotides read TGTGCCAGCAGCTTAGCCCGTGGCGGGGCCTACAATGAGCAGTTCTTC. This sequence encodes CASSLARGGAYNEQFF. Filled out from reference TRBV7-8 and TRBJ2-1, the complete variable domain reads GAGVSQSPRYKVAKRGQDVALRCDPISGHVSLFWYQQALGQGPEFLTYFQNEAQLDKSGLPSDRFFAERPEGSVSTLKIQRTQQEDSAVYLCASSLARGGAYNEQFFGPGTRLTVL.

CDR3 bases: TGTGCCAGCAGCGCTCTCCCCTCGGGGGCCCAAGAGACCCAGTACTTC. Its protein product is CASSALPSGAQETQYF. The rearrangement links TRBV13 to TRBJ2-5, with D perhaps matching TRBD1 or TRBD2 (6 bases each). This CDR3 has 16 residues. V lost 5 bases and J lost 1, with 17 bases in between. In germline, CDR1 is PRHDT, CDR2 FYEKMQ (reference sequence).

This clonotype was picked up many times. The V call is TRBV6-4, the J call TRBJ2-2; TRBD1 or TRBD2 may be the D gene (6 bases each). CDR3 size: 14 residues. Germline lookup yields CDR1 MRHNA and CDR2 SNTAGT. The V end was cut by 2 bases, the J end by 3 bases, with 7 bases between. The CDR3 here is CASSDGGHTGELFF. The CDR3 coding sequence is TGTGCCAGCAGTGACGGGGGGCACACCGGGGAGCTGTTTTTT.

Regarding this clonotype: Since a much larger clone is just one base distant, this may be a read error. CDR3 DNA: TGTGCCAGCAGTTTTTTTTTGAGTCAAGCCAAAAACATTCAGTACTTC. This translates into CASSFFLSQAKNIQYF. V is TRBV12-3 or TRBV12-4 and J is TRBJ2-4; D unclear. V was shortened by 3 bases and J by 0 bases, with 12 bases between the two germline ends. CDR3 length: 16 amino acids.

The chain links TRBV12-3 or TRBV12-4 to TRBJ2-7; maybe TRBD2 (6 bases). With 4 bases removed from V and 0 bases from J, the gap between germline ends came to 19 bases. This CDR3 contains 17 residues. CDR3 residues: CASSWVIGGSSSYEQYF. The CDR3 region has the DNA TGTGCCAGCAGTTGGGTTATCGGGGGAAGTAGCTCCTACGAGCAGTACTTC.

This clonotype was recorded once. One end of the junction does not line up with germline, which may come from a read error. The V and J genes are TRBV7-8 and TRBJ2-7; D unclear. Germline-derived CDR1 and CDR2 are SGHVS and FQNEAQ. The CDR3 contains 16 residues. CDR3 region: CASSALRALVPYQQYF. DNA for the CDR3: TGTGCCAGCAGCGCCCTAAGGGCGCTCGTACCCTACCAGCAGTACTTC.

In regard to this clonotype: A single base separates this from a much larger clone, so it may be a read error. The rearrangement uses TRBV7-2 and TRBJ2-7; TRBD2 agrees at 10 bases. CDR1 and CDR2 (germline): SGHTA, FQGNSA. The CDR3 consists of 15 residues. The chain's CDR3 is CASSYSAGGPYERYF. CDR3 in DNA: TGTGCCAGCAGCTACTCAGCGGGAGGGCCGTACGAGCGGTACTTC.

This clonotype was observed many times. The CDR3 sequence: CASSLGQKNIQYF. The CDR3, as DNA: TGTGCCAGCAGCTTGGGACAAAAAAACATTCAGTACTTC. The genes are TRBV5-4 and TRBJ2-4; D is undetermined. CDR3 length: 13 residues. Germline V lookup: CDR1 SGHNT, CDR2 YYREEE (reference sequence). The germline V and J ends were trimmed by 0 bases and 4 bases, with 5 bases remaining between them.

The V and J genes are TRBV19 and TRBJ2-7, with 7 bases aligning to TRBD1. J lost 4 bases, V lost 5 bases, and 11 bases had no gene match. This CDR3 region has 15 residues. Germline V gene sequence: CDR1 LNHDA, CDR2 SQIVND (reference sequence). The CDR3 loop is CASSPSQTGQYEQYF. DNA of the CDR3: TGTGCCAGTAGTCCCTCCCAGACAGGGCAATACGAGCAGTACTTC.

The chain recombines TRBV7-9 with TRBJ2-7, with D unclear. This CDR3 has 15 residues. Germline V gene data show CDR1 as SEHNR and CDR2 as FQNEAQ (reference sequence). Trimming took off 0 bases at V and 2 bases at J, with 11 bases between the two ends. CDR3 in DNA: TGTGCCAGCAGCTTAGCGCCGACGGCCGCCTACGAGCAGTACTTC. Translation: CASSLAPTAAYEQYF. The whole variable domain, remainder taken from reference TRBV7-9 and TRBJ2-7, is DTGVSQNPRHKITKRGQNVTFRCDPISEHNRLYWYRQTLGQGPEFLTYFQNEAQLEKSRLLSDRFSAERPKGSFSTLEIQRTEQGDSAMYLCASSLAPTAAYEQYFGPGTRLTVT.